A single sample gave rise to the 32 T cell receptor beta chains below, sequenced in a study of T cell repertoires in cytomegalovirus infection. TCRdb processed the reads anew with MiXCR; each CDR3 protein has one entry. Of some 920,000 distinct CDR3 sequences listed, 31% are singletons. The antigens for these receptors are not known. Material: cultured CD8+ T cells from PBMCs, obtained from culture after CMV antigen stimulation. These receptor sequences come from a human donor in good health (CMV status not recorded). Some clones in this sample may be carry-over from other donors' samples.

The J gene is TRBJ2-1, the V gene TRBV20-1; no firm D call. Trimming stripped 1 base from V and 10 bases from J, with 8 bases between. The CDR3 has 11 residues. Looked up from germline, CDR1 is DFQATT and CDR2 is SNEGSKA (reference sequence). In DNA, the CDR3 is TGCAGTGCTAGAGTTGCACCCGAGCAGTTCTTC. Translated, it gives CSARVAPEQFF.

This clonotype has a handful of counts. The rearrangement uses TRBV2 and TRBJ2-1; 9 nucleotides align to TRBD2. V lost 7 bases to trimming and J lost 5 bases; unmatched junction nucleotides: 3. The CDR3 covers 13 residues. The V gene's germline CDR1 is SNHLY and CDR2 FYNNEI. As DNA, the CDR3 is TGTGCCAGCATGCGACTAGCGGACAATGAGCAGTTCTTC. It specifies CASMRLADNEQFF.

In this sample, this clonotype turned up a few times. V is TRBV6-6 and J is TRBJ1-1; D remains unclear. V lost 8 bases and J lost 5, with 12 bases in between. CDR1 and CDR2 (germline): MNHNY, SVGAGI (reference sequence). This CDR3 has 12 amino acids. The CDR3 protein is CASYGSRTEAFF. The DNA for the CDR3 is TGTGCCAGCTACGGTAGTCGTACTGAAGCTTTCTTT.

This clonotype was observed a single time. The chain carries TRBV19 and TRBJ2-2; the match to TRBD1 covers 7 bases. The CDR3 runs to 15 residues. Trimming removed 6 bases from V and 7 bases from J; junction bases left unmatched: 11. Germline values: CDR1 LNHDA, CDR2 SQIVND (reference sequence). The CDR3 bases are TGTGCCAGTAGCTCAGATGAGGGGGCGATCGGGGAGCTGTTTTTT. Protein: CASSSDEGAIGELFF.

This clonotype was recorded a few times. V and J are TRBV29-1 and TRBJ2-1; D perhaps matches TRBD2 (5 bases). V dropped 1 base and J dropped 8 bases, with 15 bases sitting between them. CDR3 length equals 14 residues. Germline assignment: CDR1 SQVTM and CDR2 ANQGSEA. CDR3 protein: CSVEGTYSGDEQFF. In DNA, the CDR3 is TGCAGCGTTGAAGGGACTTACTCGGGCGATGAGCAGTTCTTC.

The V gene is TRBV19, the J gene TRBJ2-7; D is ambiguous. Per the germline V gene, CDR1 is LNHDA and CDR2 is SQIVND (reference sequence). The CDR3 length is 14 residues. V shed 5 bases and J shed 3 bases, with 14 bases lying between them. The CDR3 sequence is CASSRLADFYEQYF. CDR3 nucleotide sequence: TGTGCCAGTAGTCGGTTGGCGGATTTCTACGAGCAGTACTTC.

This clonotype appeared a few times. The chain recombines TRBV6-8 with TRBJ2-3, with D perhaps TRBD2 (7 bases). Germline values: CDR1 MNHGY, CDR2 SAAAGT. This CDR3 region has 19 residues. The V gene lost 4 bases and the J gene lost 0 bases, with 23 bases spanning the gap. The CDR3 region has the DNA TGTGCCAGCAGTTCACTAATCCCGGGGGGCTTAGCTAGCACAGATACGCAGTATTTT. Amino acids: CASSSLIPGGLASTDTQYF.

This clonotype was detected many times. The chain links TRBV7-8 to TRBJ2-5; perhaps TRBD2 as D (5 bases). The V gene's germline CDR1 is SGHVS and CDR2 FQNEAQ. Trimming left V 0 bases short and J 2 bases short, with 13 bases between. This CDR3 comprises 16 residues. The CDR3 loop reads CASSLALGLIQETQYF. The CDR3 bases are TGTGCCAGCAGCTTAGCCCTTGGACTTATTCAAGAGACCCAGTACTTC.

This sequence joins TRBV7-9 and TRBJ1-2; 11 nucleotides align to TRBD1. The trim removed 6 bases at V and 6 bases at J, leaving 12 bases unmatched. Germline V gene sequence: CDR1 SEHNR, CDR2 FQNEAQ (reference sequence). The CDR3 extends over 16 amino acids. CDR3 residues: CASSPARDRGFDGYTF. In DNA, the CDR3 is TGTGCCAGCAGTCCAGCCCGGGACAGGGGGTTCGATGGCTACACCTTC.

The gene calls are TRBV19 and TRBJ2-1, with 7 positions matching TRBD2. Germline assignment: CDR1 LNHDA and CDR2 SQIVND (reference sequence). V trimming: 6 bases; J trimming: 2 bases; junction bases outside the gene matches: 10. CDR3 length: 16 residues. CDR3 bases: TGTGCCAGTAGCGAACTAGCGCTAGGCCCCTACAATGAGCAGTTCTTC. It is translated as CASSELALGPYNEQFF.

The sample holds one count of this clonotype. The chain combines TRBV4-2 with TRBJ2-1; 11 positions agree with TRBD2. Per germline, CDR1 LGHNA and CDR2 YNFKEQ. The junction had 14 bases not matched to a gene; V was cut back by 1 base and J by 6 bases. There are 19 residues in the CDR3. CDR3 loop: CASSQGVGISGGGGNEQFF. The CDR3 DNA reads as TGTGCCAGCAGCCAAGGGGTAGGGATTAGCGGGGGGGGTGGCAATGAGCAGTTCTTC.

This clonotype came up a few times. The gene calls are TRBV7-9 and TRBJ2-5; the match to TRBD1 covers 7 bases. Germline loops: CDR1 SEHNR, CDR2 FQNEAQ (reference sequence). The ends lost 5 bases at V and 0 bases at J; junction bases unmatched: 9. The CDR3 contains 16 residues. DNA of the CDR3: TGTGCCAGCAGCCCTGGAGGCAGGGGGTACCAAGAGACCCAGTACTTC. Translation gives CASSPGGRGYQETQYF. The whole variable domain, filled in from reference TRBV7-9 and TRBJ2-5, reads DTGVSQNPRHKITKRGQNVTFRCDPISEHNRLYWYRQTLGQGPEFLTYFQNEAQLEKSRLLSDRFSAERPKGSFSTLEIQRTEQGDSAMYLCASSPGGRGYQETQYFGPGTRLLVL.

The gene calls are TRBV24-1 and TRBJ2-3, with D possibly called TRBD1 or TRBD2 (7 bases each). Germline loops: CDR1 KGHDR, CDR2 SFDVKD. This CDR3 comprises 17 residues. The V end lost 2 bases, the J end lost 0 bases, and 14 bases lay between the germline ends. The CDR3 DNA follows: TGTGCCACCAGTGATTCGGGGGGACAGATAAGCACAGATACGCAGTATTTT. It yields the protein CATSDSGGQISTDTQYF.

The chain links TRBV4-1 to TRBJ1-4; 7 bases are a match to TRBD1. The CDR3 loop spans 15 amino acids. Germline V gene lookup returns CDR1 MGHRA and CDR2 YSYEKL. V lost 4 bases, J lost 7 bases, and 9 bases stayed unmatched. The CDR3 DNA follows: TGCGCCAGCAGCCCTGTGGCAGGGGGACTTGAAAAACTGTTTTTT. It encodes CASSPVAGGLEKLFF.

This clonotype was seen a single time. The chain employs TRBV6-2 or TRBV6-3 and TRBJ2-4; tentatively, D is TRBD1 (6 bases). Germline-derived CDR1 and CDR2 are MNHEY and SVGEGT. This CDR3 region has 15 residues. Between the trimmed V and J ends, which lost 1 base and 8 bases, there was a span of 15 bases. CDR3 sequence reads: CASSYFAGVGDIQYF. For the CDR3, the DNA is TGTGCCAGCAGTTACTTCGCAGGGGTGGGAGACATTCAGTACTTC.

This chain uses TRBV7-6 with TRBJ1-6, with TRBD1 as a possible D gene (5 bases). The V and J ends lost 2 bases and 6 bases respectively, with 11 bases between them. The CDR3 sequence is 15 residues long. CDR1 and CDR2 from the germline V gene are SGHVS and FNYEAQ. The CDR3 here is CASSLWGEGNSPLHF. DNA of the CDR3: TGTGCCAGCAGCTTATGGGGGGAAGGTAATTCACCCCTCCACTTT.

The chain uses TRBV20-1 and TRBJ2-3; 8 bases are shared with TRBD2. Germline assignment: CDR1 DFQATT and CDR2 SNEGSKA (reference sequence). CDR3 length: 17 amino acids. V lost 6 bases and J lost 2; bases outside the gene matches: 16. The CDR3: CSARPGFRGGFTDTQYF. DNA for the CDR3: TGCAGTGCCCGCCCCGGGTTTCGGGGGGGTTTCACAGATACGCAGTATTTT.

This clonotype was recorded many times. The CDR3 region has the DNA TGTGCCAGCAGCCGGGACCGTGTTGGTCAGCAGTACTTC. This codes for CASSRDRVGQQYF. V usage is TRBV7-9 and J usage is TRBJ2-7, with D possibly called TRBD1 or TRBD2 (5 bases each). Per germline, CDR1 SEHNR and CDR2 FQNEAQ (reference sequence). The V gene lost 5 bases and the J gene lost 8 bases, with 16 bases spanning the gap. CDR3 length: 13 residues.

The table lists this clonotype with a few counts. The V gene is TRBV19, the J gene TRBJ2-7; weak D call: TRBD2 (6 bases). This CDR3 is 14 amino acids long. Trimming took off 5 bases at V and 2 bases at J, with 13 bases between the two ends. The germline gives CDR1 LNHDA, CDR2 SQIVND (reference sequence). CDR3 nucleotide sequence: TGTGCCAGTAGTTCCGGGGGAGAGACCTACGAGCAGTACTTC. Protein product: CASSSGGETYEQYF.

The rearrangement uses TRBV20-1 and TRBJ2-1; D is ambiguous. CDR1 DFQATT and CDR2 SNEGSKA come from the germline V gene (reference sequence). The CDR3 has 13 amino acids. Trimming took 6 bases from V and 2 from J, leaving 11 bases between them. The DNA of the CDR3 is TGCAGTGCCACCGTATGGGCCTACAATGAGCAGTTCTTC. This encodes CSATVWAYNEQFF.

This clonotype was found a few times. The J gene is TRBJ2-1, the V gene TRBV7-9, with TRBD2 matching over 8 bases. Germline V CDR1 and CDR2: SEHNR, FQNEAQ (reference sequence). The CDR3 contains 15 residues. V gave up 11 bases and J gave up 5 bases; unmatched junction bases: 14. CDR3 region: CASAGRGGYHNEQFF. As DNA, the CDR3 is TGTGCCTCAGCTGGACGGGGGGGCTATCACAATGAGCAGTTCTTC.

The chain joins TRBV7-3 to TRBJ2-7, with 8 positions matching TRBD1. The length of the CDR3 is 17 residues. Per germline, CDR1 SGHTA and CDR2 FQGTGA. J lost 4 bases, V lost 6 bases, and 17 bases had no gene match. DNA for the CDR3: TGTGCCAGCAGAAGAGGGGGGCAGGGGGCGTTCGGGTACGAGCAGTACTTC. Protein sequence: CASRRGGQGAFGYEQYF.

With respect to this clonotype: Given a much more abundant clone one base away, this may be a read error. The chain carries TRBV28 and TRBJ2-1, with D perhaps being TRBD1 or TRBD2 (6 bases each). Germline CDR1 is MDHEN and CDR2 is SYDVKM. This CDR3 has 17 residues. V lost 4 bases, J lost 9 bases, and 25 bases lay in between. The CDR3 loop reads CASSYSMLGGRRGEQFF. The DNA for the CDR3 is TGTGCCAGCAGTTACTCTATGCTGGGGGGCCGCAGGGGTGAGCAGTTCTTC.

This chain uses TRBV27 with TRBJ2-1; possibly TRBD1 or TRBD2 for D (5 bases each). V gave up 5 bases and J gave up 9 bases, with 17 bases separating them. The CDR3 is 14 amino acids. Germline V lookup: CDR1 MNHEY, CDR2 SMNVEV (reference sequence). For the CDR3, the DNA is TGTGCCAGCAGTCCAGGGAGAGCTCTCGGTGAGCAGTTCTTC. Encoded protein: CASSPGRALGEQFF.

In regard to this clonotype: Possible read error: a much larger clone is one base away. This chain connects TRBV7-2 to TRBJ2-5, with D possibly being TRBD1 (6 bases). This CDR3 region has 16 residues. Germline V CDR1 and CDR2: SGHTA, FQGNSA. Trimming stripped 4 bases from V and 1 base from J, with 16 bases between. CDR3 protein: CASSSTPGHGQETQYF. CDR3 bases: TGTGCCAGCAGCTCGACTCCGGGACATGGCCAAGAGACCCAGTACTTC.

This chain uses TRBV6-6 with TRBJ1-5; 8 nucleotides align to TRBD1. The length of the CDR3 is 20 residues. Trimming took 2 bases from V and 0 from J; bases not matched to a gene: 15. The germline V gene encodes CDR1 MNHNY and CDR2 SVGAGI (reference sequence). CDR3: CASSYPRGQEQIYSNQPQHF. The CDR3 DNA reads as TGTGCCAGCAGTTACCCGAGGGGACAGGAGCAAATTTATAGCAATCAGCCCCAGCATTTT.

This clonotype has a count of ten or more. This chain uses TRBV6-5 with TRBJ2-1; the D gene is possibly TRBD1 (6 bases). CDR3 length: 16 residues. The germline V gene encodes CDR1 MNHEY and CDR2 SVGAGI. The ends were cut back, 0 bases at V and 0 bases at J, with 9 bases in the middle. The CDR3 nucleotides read TGTGCCAGCAGTTACTCTCCGACAGGCTCCTACAATGAGCAGTTCTTC. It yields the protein CASSYSPTGSYNEQFF.

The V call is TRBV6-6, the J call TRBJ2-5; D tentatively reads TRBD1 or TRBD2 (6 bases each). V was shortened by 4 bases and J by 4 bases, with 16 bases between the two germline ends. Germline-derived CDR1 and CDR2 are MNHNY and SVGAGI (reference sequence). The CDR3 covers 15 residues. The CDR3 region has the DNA TGTGCCAGCAGTTTTTTAGTGGGGGGCGGAGAGACCCAGTACTTC. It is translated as CASSFLVGGGETQYF.

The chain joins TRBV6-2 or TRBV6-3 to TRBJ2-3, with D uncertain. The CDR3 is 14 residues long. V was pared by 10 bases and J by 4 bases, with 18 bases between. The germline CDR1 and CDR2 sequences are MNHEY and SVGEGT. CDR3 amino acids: CATLSHAGPDTQYF. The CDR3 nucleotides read TGTGCCACCCTCAGCCACGCAGGCCCAGATACGCAGTATTTT.

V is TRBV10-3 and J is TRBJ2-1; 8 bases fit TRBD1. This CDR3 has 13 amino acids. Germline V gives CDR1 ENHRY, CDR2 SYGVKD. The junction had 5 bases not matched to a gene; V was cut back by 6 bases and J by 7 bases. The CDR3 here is CAISQGAGNEQFF. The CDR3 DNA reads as TGTGCCATCAGCCAGGGGGCGGGTAATGAGCAGTTCTTC.

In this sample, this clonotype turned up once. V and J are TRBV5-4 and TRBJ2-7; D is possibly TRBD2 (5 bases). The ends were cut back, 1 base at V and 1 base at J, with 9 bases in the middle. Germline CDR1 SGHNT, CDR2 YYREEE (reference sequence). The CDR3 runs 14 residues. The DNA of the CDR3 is TGTGCCAGCAGCTTGAGCGGTGAGTCCTACGAGCAGTACTTC. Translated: CASSLSGESYEQYF.

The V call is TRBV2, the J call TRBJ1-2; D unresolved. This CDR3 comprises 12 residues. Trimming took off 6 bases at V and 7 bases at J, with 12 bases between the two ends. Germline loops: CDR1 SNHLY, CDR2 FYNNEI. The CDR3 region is CASSVGYSGYTF. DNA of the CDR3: TGTGCCAGCAGCGTCGGGTACTCTGGCTACACCTTC.